This is a list of T cell receptor beta chains from one sample in a study of blood T cell repertoires in COVID-19. Sequencing used immunoSEQ multiplex PCR; TCRdb keeps in-frame clones, though not all of them. The table has hundreds of thousands of clones, around 88% seen once. Material for sequencing was peripheral blood. These TCRs come from a young woman with COVID-19, enrolled during active disease. CDR3s include the opening cysteine and the closing phenylalanine or tryptophan. D genes are given only for firm matches. Only part of the rows carry a size: once, few, many, or a class if the clone is expanded.

clone_size	j_call	v_call	d_call	cdr3_nt	cdr3_aa
NA	TRBJ1-6	TRBV2	TRBD1	TGTGCCAGTAGGACAGGACTTAATAATTCACCCCTCCACTTT	CASRTGLNNSPLHF
NA	TRBJ2-1	TRBV19	NA	TGTGCCCCTCCAGGGGAGTCGTCGTTAAATGAGCAGTTCTTC	CAPPGESSLNEQFF
NA	TRBJ2-2	TRBV4-3	TRBD1	TGCGCCAGCAGCCCTGGGACAGGGGTTGGCGGGGAGCTGTTTTTT	CASSPGTGVGGELFF
NA	TRBJ2-3	TRBV11-3	NA	TGTGCCAGCAGCTTAGATTCAATCACAGATACGCAGTATTTT	CASSLDSITDTQYF
NA	TRBJ1-5	TRBV19	TRBD1	TGTGCCAGTAGTATTTTAACTGGGACAGGCGGTCAGCCCCAGCATTTT	CASSILTGTGGQPQHF
NA	TRBJ1-4	TRBV18	NA	TGTGCCAGCTCACGTAGGCTGGGCAAAACCGAAAAACTGTTTTTT	CASSRRLGKTEKLFF
NA	TRBJ2-3	TRBV5-4	TRBD1	TGTGCCAGCAGCCCGACCGACAGGGTTGGCCCAGATACGCAGTATTTT	CASSPTDRVGPDTQYF
few	TRBJ2-6	TRBV7-2	NA	TGTGCCAGCAGCCGGACAGTGATCAGCTCTGGGGCCAACGTCCTGACTTTC	CASSRTVISSGANVLTF
once	TRBJ1-2	TRBV5-6	NA	TGTGCCAGCAGGAGACAGGAGATCTATGGCTACACCTTC	CASRRQEIYGYTF
NA	TRBJ2-1	TRBV4-3	TRBD2	TGCGCCAGCAGCCCCGGACTAGCGGGAAAAAATGAGCAGTTCTTC	CASSPGLAGKNEQFF
NA	TRBJ2-7	TRBV10-1	NA	TGCGCCAGCAGTGAATCGTGGCAGGGCGACGAGCAGTACTTC	CASSESWQGDEQYF
once	TRBJ1-1	TRBV2	NA	TGTGCCAGCAGTTTCAGGGCCGACACTGAAGCTTTCTTT	CASSFRADTEAFF
NA	TRBJ1-4	TRBV13	TRBD1	TGTGCCAGCAGCCTCGGACAGGGTCGGTTGTCTAATGAAAAACTGTTTTTT	CASSLGQGRLSNEKLFF
NA	TRBJ1-1	TRBV6-5	NA	TGTGCCAGCAGTTCGACGGTGCAGGGCGCTTTCTTT	CASSSTVQGAFF
NA	TRBJ2-3	TRBV6-4	NA	TGTGCCAGCAGTGACTCGAGTAGCGACACAGATACGCAGTATTTT	CASSDSSSDTDTQYF
NA	TRBJ2-2	TRBV7-6	NA	TGTGCCAGCAGCTTTATGGACCCTAGCCGAAACACCGGGGAGCTGTTTTTT	CASSFMDPSRNTGELFF
NA	TRBJ1-2	TRBV28	TRBD1	TGTGCCAGCAGTTTAAGGACAGGGGGCAGCGGCTACACCTTC	CASSLRTGGSGYTF
NA	TRBJ1-4	TRBV27	NA	TGTGCCAGCAGTTTATCGGGGAGGGAACGGGAAAAACTGTTTTTT	CASSLSGREREKLFF
NA	TRBJ2-3	TRBV11-3	TRBD2	TGTGCCAGCAGCTTGAACGGGGGGGCCATAGAAGATACGCAGTATTTT	CASSLNGGAIEDTQYF
NA	TRBJ1-4	TRBV7-9	NA	TGTGCCAGCAGCTTAGCGGGGGCGGCTAATGAAAAACTGTTTTTT	CASSLAGAANEKLFF
NA	TRBJ1-1	TRBV6-2/TRBV6-3	NA	TGTGCCAGCAGCTCTAGGGCCGGGGGAGAAGCTTTCTTT	CASSSRAGGEAFF
NA	TRBJ2-1	TRBV14	NA	TGTGCCAGCAGCTCGGGCTCCTACAATGAGCAGTTCTTC	CASSSGSYNEQFF
NA	TRBJ2-1	TRBV6-1	NA	TGTGCCAGCAGTGAAGCTAGCGACCGCTACAATGAGCAGTTCTTC	CASSEASDRYNEQFF
NA	TRBJ1-2	TRBV27	NA	TGTGCCAGCAGTTTATTGGCAGGTGCCTATGGCTACACCTTC	CASSLLAGAYGYTF
NA	TRBJ2-2	TRBV2	NA	TGTGCCACCCGGAGAAGGAAAATTCAACGCGCGAACACCGGGGAGCTGTTTTTT	CATRRRKIQRANTGELFF
once	TRBJ2-3	TRBV19	NA	TGTGCCAGCAGTCAGCGGTCAGATACGCAGTATTTT	CASSQRSDTQYF
NA	TRBJ2-3	TRBV4-3	NA	TGCGCCAGCAGCCACAACACAGATACGCAGTATTTT	CASSHNTDTQYF